Described below is a single TCR beta chain sequence and its context. The target antigen is unknown. The 5'RACE template-switching step produced TCR cDNA and added a universal primer site and UMIs. From the 5' RACE reads, TCRdb called clonotypes with MiXCR, one entry per CDR3 protein. Altogether some 560,000 distinct CDR3 sequences are present, about a fifth being singletons, with the ten largest covering approximately 15%. The data were obtained in a study of T cells after yellow fever vaccination. Overall study: Each low-cell-number fraction was prepared by means of SMART-Seq v4 Ultra Low Input.

V was shortened by 1 base and J by 4 bases, with 12 bases between the two germline ends. From germline, CDR1 is SGHNT and CDR2 YENEEA. This CDR3 comprises 15 residues. Broader study findings: CD4 and CD8 compartments shared a small share of clonotypes, likely from convergent recombination.

The TCR sequence derives from a man aged 25-45 years who received the YFV17D yellow fever vaccine. The starting material was PBMCs, obtained 15 days after the yellow fever booster vaccination. The chain combines TRBV11-3 with TRBJ2-3; no reliable D call. The CDR3 is CASSLGVASSDTQYF. DNA of the CDR3: TGTGCCAGCAGCTTAGGGGTAGCATCTTCAGATACGCAGTATTTT.